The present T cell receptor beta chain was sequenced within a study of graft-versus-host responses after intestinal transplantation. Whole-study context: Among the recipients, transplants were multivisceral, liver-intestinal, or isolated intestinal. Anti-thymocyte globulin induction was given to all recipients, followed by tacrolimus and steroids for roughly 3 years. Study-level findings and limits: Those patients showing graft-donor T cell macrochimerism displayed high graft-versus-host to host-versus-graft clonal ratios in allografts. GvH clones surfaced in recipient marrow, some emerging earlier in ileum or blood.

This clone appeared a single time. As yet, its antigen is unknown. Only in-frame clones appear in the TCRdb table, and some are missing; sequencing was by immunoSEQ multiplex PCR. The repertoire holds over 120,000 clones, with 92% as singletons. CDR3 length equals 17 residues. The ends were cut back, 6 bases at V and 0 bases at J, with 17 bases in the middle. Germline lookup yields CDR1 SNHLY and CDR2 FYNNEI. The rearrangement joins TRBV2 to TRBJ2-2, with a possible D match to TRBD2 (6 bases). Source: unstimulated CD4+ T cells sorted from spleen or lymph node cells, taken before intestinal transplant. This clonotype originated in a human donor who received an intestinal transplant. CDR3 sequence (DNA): TGTGCCAGCAGCGGAGGGAAGGTTTCCGCGAACACCGGGGAGCTGTTTTTT. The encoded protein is CASSGGKVSANTGELFF. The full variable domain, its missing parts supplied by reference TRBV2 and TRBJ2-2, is EPEVTQTPSHQVTQMGQEVILRCVPISNHLYFYWYRQILGQKVEFLVSFYNNEISEKSEIFDDQFSVERPDGSNFTLKIRSTKLEDSAMYFCASSGGKVSANTGELFFGEGSRLTVL.